These T cell receptor beta chains were read from a single sample in a study of blood T cell repertoires in COVID-19. Only in-frame clones appear in the TCRdb table, and some are missing; sequencing was by immunoSEQ multiplex PCR. The profile shows 65,000 to 90,000 clones, 89% of them singletons. The sample was peripheral blood. These receptors came from a man at least 80 years old with acute or convalescent COVID-19. The CDR3 runs from the conserved cysteine through the conserved F or W. D genes are given only for firm matches. Only part of the rows carry a size: once, few, many, or a class if the clone is expanded.

NA TRBJ2-3 TRBD2 TRBV9 TGTGCCAGCAGCGCGGGAGGTCCAGATACGCAGTATTTT CASSAGGPDTQYF
NA TRBJ2-7 TRBD1 TRBV27 TGTGCCAGCAAGTCGACAGGGTTGGACGAGCAGTACTTC CASKSTGLDEQYF
NA TRBJ1-2 NA TRBV6-5 TGTGCCAGCAGTTACTCTAGGAGGGAGGTTGGCTACACCTTC CASSYSRREVGYTF
NA TRBJ2-7 TRBD1 TRBV19 TGTGCCAGTAGTTGGCAGGGGGCTGGCGAGCAGTACTTC CASSWQGAGEQYF
NA TRBJ2-2 NA TRBV30 TGTGCCTGGAGTGCAACCTACAGGGCCGGGGAGCTGTTTTTT CAWSATYRAGELFF
NA TRBJ2-5 TRBD2 TRBV7-8 TGTGCCAGCAGCCTCGGGACTAGCGGGGGCCAAGAGACCCAGTACTTC CASSLGTSGGQETQYF
NA TRBJ1-6 NA TRBV6-5 TGTGCCAGCAGGAGAATGGACAGCCTAAATTCACCCCTCCACTTT CASRRMDSLNSPLHF
NA TRBJ1-2 NA TRBV30 TGTGCCTGGACCCCGGGGGGGCCTGGGGGCTACACCTTC CAWTPGGPGGYTF
NA TRBJ1-2 NA TRBV25-1 TGTGCCACCTCAGGACTGGGAAAATATGGCTACACCTTC CATSGLGKYGYTF
NA TRBJ1-4 TRBD1 TRBV19 TGTGCCAGTAGTATTTTGGGACAGACTAATGAAAAACTGTTTTTT CASSILGQTNEKLFF
once TRBJ2-6 NA TRBV3-1/TRBV3-2 TGTGCCAGCAGCCTCTCTTCGCAGGGAAATGGGGCCAACGTCCTGACTTTC CASSLSSQGNGANVLTF
NA TRBJ1-4 TRBD1 TRBV6-5 TGTGCCAGCAGTTCCGGGACAGGCAATGAAAAACTGTTTTTT CASSSGTGNEKLFF
NA TRBJ2-7 NA TRBV5-1 TGCGCCAGCAGCTTGGCCGCGGCCTCCTACGAGCAGTACTTC CASSLAAASYEQYF
once TRBJ2-1 NA TRBV6-1 TGTGCCAGCAGTGACGATAGACCTAGGAATGAGCAGTTCTTC CASSDDRPRNEQFF
NA TRBJ2-5 NA TRBV5-1 TGCGCCAGCAGCTTTGCAGGGATCCAAGAGACCCAGTACTTC CASSFAGIQETQYF
NA TRBJ2-1 TRBD2 TRBV7-6 TGTGCCAGCAGCTTAGCTCAATCTAGCGGGAAGTTCTTC CASSLAQSSGKFF
NA TRBJ1-4 NA TRBV9 TGTGCCAGCAGCTCTCGGGGGATAGGGTTCGGCGAAAAACTGTTTTTT CASSSRGIGFGEKLFF
NA TRBJ1-4 TRBD1 TRBV5-1 TGCGCCAGCAGCTTGGCTATAGGACAGGGTAGTGAAAAACTGTTTTTT CASSLAIGQGSEKLFF
NA TRBJ1-2 NA TRBV12-3/TRBV12-4 TGTGCCAGCAGTGGGAGAGGCAATGGCTACACCTTC CASSGRGNGYTF
few TRBJ2-7 TRBD2 TRBV25-1 TGTGCCAGCACTAGAGCGGGAGTCGATGGCGAGCAGTACTTC CASTRAGVDGEQYF
NA TRBJ1-6 TRBD1 TRBV5-6 TGTGCCAGCAGCTCGGGGACAGGCAATAATTCACCCCTCCACTTT CASSSGTGNNSPLHF
NA TRBJ2-1 TRBD2 TRBV12-5 TGTGCTAGTGGTTTTAGGACTAGCGATCACAATGAGCAGTTCTTC CASGFRTSDHNEQFF
NA TRBJ2-1 TRBD2 TRBV24-1 TGTGCCACCAGTGATCCTAGCGGGGGGGGCTACAATGAGCAGTTCTTC CATSDPSGGGYNEQFF
NA TRBJ1-5 TRBD1 TRBV2 TGTGCCAGCAGGGGACAGGCGCCCAATCAGCCCCAGCATTTT CASRGQAPNQPQHF
once TRBJ1-2 NA TRBV10-3 TGTGCCATCAGAAACCTCCAGGGAAACTATGGCTACACCTTC CAIRNLQGNYGYTF
NA TRBJ2-7 TRBD2 TRBV5-4 TGTGCCAGCAGCGATGCCGGGACTAGCGGCACCTACGAGCAGTACTTC CASSDAGTSGTYEQYF
NA TRBJ2-1 TRBD2 TRBV30 TGTGCCTGGAGTGTACGTAAAGCGGGGGGGAGAGGTGAGCAGTTCTTC CAWSVRKAGGRGEQFF
few TRBJ1-1 TRBD1 TRBV7-9 TGTGCCAGCCGACCGGGACAGGGGTCGAACACTGAAGCTTTCTTT CASRPGQGSNTEAFF
NA TRBJ2-1 NA TRBV15 TGTGCCACCAGCGTATTCCGGGATAGCTCCTACAATGAGCAGTTCTTC CATSVFRDSSYNEQFF
NA TRBJ1-1 NA TRBV29-1 TGCAGCGTCAAACAGGGTAGCACTGAAGCTTTCTTT CSVKQGSTEAFF
NA TRBJ1-1 NA TRBV18 TGTGCCAGCTCACCTCAGGGGTTAGGCACTGAAGCTTTCTTT CASSPQGLGTEAFF
NA TRBJ2-1 TRBD2 TRBV5-1 TGCGCCAGCAGCTTGGGTCTAGCGGGAATCGATGAGCAGTTCTTC CASSLGLAGIDEQFF
NA TRBJ2-6 NA TRBV2 TGTGCCAGCTACAGGCCCTCTGGGGCCAACGTCCTGACTTTC CASYRPSGANVLTF
NA TRBJ1-5 TRBD1 TRBV15 TGTGCCACCAGCCGATTACAGGGGGTGTACGCTCAGCCCCAGCATTTT CATSRLQGVYAQPQHF
NA TRBJ1-2 NA TRBV25-1 TGTGCCAGCAGTGGTCCGGACAGTGTTATTACCTTC CASSGPDSVITF
once TRBJ2-1 NA TRBV2 TGTGCCAGCAGTGATACAGGGTTTTCCTACAATGAGCAGTTCTTC CASSDTGFSYNEQFF
NA TRBJ1-1 TRBD1 TRBV27 TGTGCCAGCAGTGACCGGACAGGGGGCGGCACTGAAGCTTTCTTT CASSDRTGGGTEAFF